This TCR beta chain originates from a study of T cells in Graves' hyperthyroidism and ophthalmopathy. This clonotype occurred many times. Antigen: not known. RNA transcripts provided the source from which TCR beta CDR3 regions were amplified. The TCR CDR3 first-round RT-PCR relied on the HTBI primer set. TCRdb fed the multiplex PCR reads into MiXCR, producing one record per CDR3 protein. Of 650,000 to 850,000 distinct CDR3 sequences listed, around 20% are singletons. The CDR3 totals 14 residues. In germline, CDR1 is GTSNPN, CDR2 SVGIG (reference sequence). Trimming left V 4 bases short and J 1 base short, with 14 bases between. Whole-study findings and limits: Blood samples included most of the expanded thyroid clonotypes exceeding 0.001.

The chain links TRBV30 to TRBJ2-7; D could derive from TRBD1 or TRBD2 (7 bases each). This receptor was obtained from a woman between 45 and 60 years old with Graves' hyperthyroidism that later progressed to Graves' ophthalmopathy. The sample consisted of blood. The CDR3 bases are TGTGCCTGGACCCCGCAGGGGGGGTCCTACGAGCAGTACTTC. Translated: CAWTPQGGSYEQYF.